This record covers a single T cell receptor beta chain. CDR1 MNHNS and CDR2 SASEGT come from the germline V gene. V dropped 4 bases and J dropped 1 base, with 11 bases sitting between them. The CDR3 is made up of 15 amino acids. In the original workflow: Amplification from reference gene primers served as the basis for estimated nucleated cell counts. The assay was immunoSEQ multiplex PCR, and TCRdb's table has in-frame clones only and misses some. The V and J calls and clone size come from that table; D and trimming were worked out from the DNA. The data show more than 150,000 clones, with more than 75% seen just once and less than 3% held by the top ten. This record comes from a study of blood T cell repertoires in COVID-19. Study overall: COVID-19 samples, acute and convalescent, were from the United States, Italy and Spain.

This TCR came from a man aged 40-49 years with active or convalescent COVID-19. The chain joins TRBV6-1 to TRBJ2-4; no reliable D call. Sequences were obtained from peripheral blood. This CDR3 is CASSGARHAKNIQYF. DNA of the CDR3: TGTGCCAGCAGTGGAGCCCGACACGCCAAAAACATTCAGTACTTC.